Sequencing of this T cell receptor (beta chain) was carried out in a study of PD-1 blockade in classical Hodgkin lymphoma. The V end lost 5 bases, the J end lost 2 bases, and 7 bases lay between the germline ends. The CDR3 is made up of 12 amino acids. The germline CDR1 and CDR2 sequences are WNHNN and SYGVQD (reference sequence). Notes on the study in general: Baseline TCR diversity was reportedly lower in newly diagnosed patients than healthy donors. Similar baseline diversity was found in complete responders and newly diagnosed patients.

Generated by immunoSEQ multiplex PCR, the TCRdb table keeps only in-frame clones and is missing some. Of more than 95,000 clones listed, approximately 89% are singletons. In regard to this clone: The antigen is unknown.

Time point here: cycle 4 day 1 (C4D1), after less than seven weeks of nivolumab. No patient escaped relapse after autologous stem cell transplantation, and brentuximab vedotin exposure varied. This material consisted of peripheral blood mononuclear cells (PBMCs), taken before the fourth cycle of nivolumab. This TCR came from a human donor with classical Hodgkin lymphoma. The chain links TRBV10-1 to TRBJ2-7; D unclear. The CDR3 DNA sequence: TGCGCCAGCAGTAAAACTACCTACGAGCAGTACTTC. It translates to CASSKTTYEQYF.